This TCR beta chain was sequenced for a study of human T cells and chemical hapten exposure. About the research overall: Reading of the patch tests, which applied 0.01% DPC to the upper back, occurred at 6 days.

Described time point: patch test 3, about 24 weeks after DPC sensitization. Treatment denoted: therapeutic diphenylcyclopropenone sensitization with weekly scalp DPC. At every patch-test visit, blood was drawn before the patch test was applied. This clonotype was observed at least ten times. The library attached unique molecular identifiers to individual cDNA molecules. TCRdb analysed the RACE reads with MiXCR anew, one entry per CDR3 protein. The table records about 90,000 distinct CDR3 sequences, approximately 11% of them present only once. The receptor comes from a woman between 25 and 40 years old with alopecia areata. Some clones in this sample may be carry-over from other donors' samples. The input for sequencing was whole blood, taken in connection with sensitization to the hapten diphenylcyclopropenone (DPC).

The CDR3 region is CASSQSIGGTGGELFF. DNA of the CDR3: TGTGCCAGCAGCCAGTCTATCGGGGGGACTGGCGGGGAGCTGTTTTTT. The chain recombines TRBV7-6 with TRBJ2-2; TRBD2 agrees at 7 bases. There are 16 residues in the CDR3. The V segment lost 5 bases and the J segment 7 bases; nucleotides outside the gene matches: 13. Per germline, CDR1 SGHVS and CDR2 FNYEAQ.